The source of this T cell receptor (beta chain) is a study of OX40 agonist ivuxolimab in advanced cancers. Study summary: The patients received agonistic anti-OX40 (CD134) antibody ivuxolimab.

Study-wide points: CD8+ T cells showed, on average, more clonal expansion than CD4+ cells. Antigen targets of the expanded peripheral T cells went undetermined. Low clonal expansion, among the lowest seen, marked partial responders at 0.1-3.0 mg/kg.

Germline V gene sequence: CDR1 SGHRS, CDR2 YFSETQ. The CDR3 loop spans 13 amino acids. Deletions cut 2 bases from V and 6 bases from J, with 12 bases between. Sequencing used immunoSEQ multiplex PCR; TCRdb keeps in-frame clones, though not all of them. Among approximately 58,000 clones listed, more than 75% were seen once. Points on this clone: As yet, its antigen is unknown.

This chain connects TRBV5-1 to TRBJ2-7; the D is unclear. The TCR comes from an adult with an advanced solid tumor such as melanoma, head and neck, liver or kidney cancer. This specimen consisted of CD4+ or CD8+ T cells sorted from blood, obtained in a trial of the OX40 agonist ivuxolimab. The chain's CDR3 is CASSLELMGEQYF. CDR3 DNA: TGCGCCAGCAGCTTAGAGCTGATGGGCGAGCAGTACTTC.